These 30 T cell receptor beta chains were all obtained from the same sample, sequenced in a study of CD8+CD57+ T cells in acquired aplastic anemia. Genomic DNA templated the TCR beta VDJ and CDR3 profiling. TCRdb reprocessed the reads with MiXCR, giving one entry per CDR3 protein. The profile shows under 200,000 distinct CDR3 sequences, more than 45% of them singletons. Sequencing was done on patients that had shown CD8+CD57+ cell expansion by flow cytometry. Sequencing was performed on sorted CD4+, CD8+, or CD8+CD57+ T cells (not recorded which) from PBMCs. These TCRs come from a human donor with aplastic anemia.

This sequence joins TRBV7-6 and TRBJ2-2; no reliable D call. This CDR3 is 13 amino acids long. V was pared by 5 bases and J by 7 bases, with 11 bases between. Germline V gives CDR1 SGHVS, CDR2 FNYEAQ. The CDR3 bases are TGTGCCAGCAGCCTAACAACCTACGGGGAGCTGTTTTTT. This encodes CASSLTTYGELFF.

V and J are TRBV7-3 and TRBJ2-5; tentatively, D is TRBD2 (5 bases). The germline gives CDR1 SGHTA, CDR2 FQGTGA. V shed 2 bases and J shed 4 bases, with 17 bases lying between them. The CDR3 is made up of 16 amino acids. The CDR3 nucleotides are TGTGCCAGCAGCTTATCAAGAACCGGAGGAGGAGAGACCCAGTACTTC. This sequence encodes CASSLSRTGGGETQYF.

This clonotype appeared a few times. The rearrangement joins TRBV3-1 to TRBJ1-2, with a weak D call TRBD1 (5 bases). Germline V gene sequence: CDR1 LGHDT, CDR2 YNNKEL (reference sequence). V gave up 0 bases and J gave up 7 bases, with 15 bases separating them. This CDR3 has 15 residues. This chain's CDR3 is CASSQDLAGIRGYTF. In DNA form, the CDR3 reads TGTGCCAGCAGCCAAGATCTCGCAGGGATTCGTGGCTACACCTTC.

The chain employs TRBV2 and TRBJ1-4, with D uncertain. Trimming removed 5 bases from V and 3 bases from J, with 13 bases in between. There are 15 residues in the CDR3. Per the germline V gene, CDR1 is SNHLY and CDR2 is FYNNEI. The CDR3 bases are TGTGCCAGCAGTCGTTCCTCTCTCTCTAATGAAAAACTGTTTTTT. Protein sequence: CASSRSSLSNEKLFF.

This clonotype has only a few counts. The V call is TRBV18, the J call TRBJ1-4; D gene uncertain. CDR3 size: 15 residues. Trimming removed 0 bases at V and 7 bases at J, with 12 bases between. Germline values: CDR1 KGHSH, CDR2 LQKENI. The CDR3 DNA is TGTGCCAGCTCACCACCCGGCACTTTGGGTGAAAAACTGTTTTTT. This sequence encodes CASSPPGTLGEKLFF.

The chain couples TRBV20-1 to TRBJ2-7, with D unclear. The V gene's germline CDR1 is DFQATT and CDR2 SNEGSKA (reference sequence). Trimming stripped 5 bases from V and 3 bases from J, with 17 bases between. This CDR3 contains 14 residues. CDR3 amino acids: CSAPTSQIGYEQYF. The CDR3 DNA reads as TGCAGTGCTCCGACCTCCCAAATCGGCTACGAGCAGTACTTC.

The rearrangement uses TRBV7-4 and TRBJ2-3; a possible D gene is TRBD2 (7 bases). The germline V gene has CDR1 SGHVT and CDR2 SQSDAQ. The length of the CDR3 is 13 residues. V lost 4 bases and J 6 bases, leaving 11 bases between the germline ends. Here the CDR3 reads CASSSGGRDTQYF. The CDR3 bases are TGTGCCAGCAGCTCGGGGGGCAGGGATACGCAGTATTTT.

The chain joins TRBV5-1 to TRBJ1-2, with 9 bases identical to TRBD1. The CDR3 is 15 amino acids. In germline, CDR1 is SGHRS, CDR2 YFSETQ. V shed 4 bases, J shed 4 bases, and the junction held 8 bases outside the gene matches. CDR3 protein: CASSGEGQGVYGYTF. The DNA of the CDR3 is TGCGCCAGCAGCGGGGAGGGACAGGGTGTCTATGGCTACACCTTC.

Only a few counts were recorded for this clonotype. A much larger clonotype is one base distant, so this may be a read error. This chain links TRBV6-1 with TRBJ2-7, with D possibly being TRBD2 (5 bases). From germline, CDR1 is MNHNS and CDR2 SASEGT. CDR3 length: 16 amino acids. The CDR3: CASSERPGGPAYEPYF. The CDR3 nucleotides are TGTGCCAGCAGTGAAAGACCCGGAGGACCTGCCTACGAGCCGTACTTC.

V is TRBV24-1 and J is TRBJ2-7; tentative D call: TRBD2 (6 bases). Trimming shortened V by 10 bases and J by 3 bases, and 21 bases separated the two germline ends. CDR3 length: 15 amino acids. Germline CDR1 reads KGHDR; CDR2 reads SFDVKD. As DNA, the CDR3 is TGTGCCACGCCCCTAGTCTTGGGGGACTTCTACGAGCAGTACTTC. Its translation: CATPLVLGDFYEQYF.

The chain uses TRBV30 and TRBJ1-5; D possibly corresponds to TRBD1 (6 bases). V lost 2 bases and J lost 7, with 12 bases in between. Per the germline V gene, CDR1 is GTSNPN and CDR2 is SVGIG (reference sequence). The CDR3 runs 13 residues. For the CDR3, the DNA is TGTGCCTGGAGTAGGGGCACAGGGCAGCCCCAGCATTTT. Encoded protein: CAWSRGTGQPQHF.

This clonotype was seen at least ten times. This chain joins TRBV6-2 or TRBV6-3 and TRBJ2-7; D is possibly TRBD1 or TRBD2 (6 bases each). The CDR3 is made up of 15 amino acids. The germline CDR1 and CDR2 sequences are MNHEY and SVGEGT. Trimming removed 5 bases from V and 2 bases from J, with 16 bases in between. The CDR3 spells CASSATRGVPYEQYF. As DNA, the CDR3 is TGTGCCAGCAGTGCGACAAGGGGGGTCCCCTACGAGCAGTACTTC.

V gene TRBV10-3 combines with J gene TRBJ1-2; 7 bases are a match to TRBD1. V was clipped by 11 bases and J by 5 bases; unmatched bases: 17. CDR3 length equals 15 residues. Looked up from germline, CDR1 is ENHRY and CDR2 is SYGVKD. The CDR3 region has the DNA TGTGCCGCTCAGTCCGGGACAGCTTCTCTATATGGCTACACCTTC. This codes for CAAQSGTASLYGYTF.

The chain has TRBV7-6 and TRBJ2-3; D perhaps matches TRBD1 (6 bases). CDR3 length equals 13 residues. CDR1 SGHVS and CDR2 FNYEAQ come from the germline V gene. Deletions cut 7 bases from V and 5 bases from J, with 13 bases between. Written as DNA, the CDR3 is TGTGCCAGCACCTTGGGGGCGGGAGATACGCAGTATTTT. Protein product: CASTLGAGDTQYF.

At least ten counts were recorded for this clonotype. This chain joins TRBV9 and TRBJ1-6; 8 nucleotides agree with TRBD1. Germline trimming cut 3 bases from V and 4 bases from J; bases unmatched to any gene: 0. The germline V gene has CDR1 SGDLS and CDR2 YYNGEE. This CDR3 is 14 amino acids long. As DNA, the CDR3 is TGTGCCAGCAGCGGGACAGGGTATAATTCACCCCTCCACTTT. The encoded protein is CASSGTGYNSPLHF.

This clonotype turned up a few times. The chain is built from TRBV18 and TRBJ1-5; 8 bases align to TRBD1. The CDR3 loop spans 14 amino acids. Germline CDR1 reads KGHSH; CDR2 reads LQKENI. V lost 3 bases and J lost 3; bases outside the gene matches: 1. CDR3 sequence: CASSPDRVNQPQHF. The CDR3 DNA reads TGTGCCAGCTCACCGGACAGGGTCAATCAGCCCCAGCATTTT.

This clonotype has at least ten counts. The chain combines TRBV6-1 with TRBJ2-7, with D tentatively TRBD1 (5 bases). Germline lookup yields CDR1 MNHNS and CDR2 SASEGT. There are 15 residues in the CDR3. The V end lost 5 bases, the J end lost 0 bases, and 14 bases lay between the germline ends. CDR3 DNA sequence: TGTGCCAGCAGTCTCAGTCATGACAGCTCCTACGAGCAGTACTTC. It is translated as CASSLSHDSSYEQYF.

The chain couples TRBV7-2 to TRBJ1-5; D is unresolved. Trimming cost V 4 bases and J 0 bases, with 10 bases left between them. This CDR3 region has 15 residues. Germline values: CDR1 SGHTA, CDR2 FQGNSA. In DNA form, the CDR3 reads TGTGCCAGCAGCTATGCCCACGGTAGCAATCAGCCCCAGCATTTT. Residues: CASSYAHGSNQPQHF.

This clonotype has a handful of counts. The chain recombines TRBV5-6 with TRBJ1-2; 10 nucleotides line up with TRBD1. This CDR3 has 13 residues. The J segment lost 6 bases and the V segment lost 4 bases, leaving 3 bases of the junction unmatched. The germline V gene has CDR1 SGHDT and CDR2 YYEEEE. Here the CDR3 DNA reads TGTGCCAGCAGCCTCGACAGGGGGCATGGCTACACCTTC. It specifies CASSLDRGHGYTF.

The rearrangement links TRBV25-1 to TRBJ1-1; tentatively, D is TRBD1 (5 bases). The CDR3 contains 15 residues. Trimming left V 2 bases short and J 12 bases short, with 22 bases between. Germline V gives CDR1 MGHDK, CDR2 SYGVNS. The CDR3 region has the DNA TGTGCCAGCAGTGAACAGGTCGGGGCCAACGTCCTGACTTTCTTT. This encodes CASSEQVGANVLTFF.

On this clonotype itself: Just one base apart from a much larger clone, this may be a read error. The rearrangement links TRBV5-4 to TRBJ2-5, with 8 bases that match TRBD2. The CDR3 contains 15 residues. The V and J ends lost 7 bases and 9 bases, in that order; junction bases with no gene match: 17. The germline CDR1 and CDR2 sequences are SGHNT and YYREEE (reference sequence). The CDR3 sequence: CASGGRSGSAEAQYF. The CDR3 DNA sequence: TGTGCCAGCGGAGGAAGAAGCGGGAGCGCCGAGGCCCAGTACTTC. Full variable domain (rest looked up from reference TRBV5-4 and TRBJ2-5): ETGVTQSPTHLIKTRGQQVTLRCSSQSGHNTVSWYQQALGQGPQFIFQYYREEENGRGNFPPRFSGLQFPNYSSELNVNALELDDSALYLCASGGRSGSAEAQYFGPGTRLLVL.

The rearrangement uses TRBV6-6 and TRBJ1-4, with D tentatively TRBD1 (6 bases). Trimming stripped 6 bases from V and 8 bases from J, with 16 bases between. From germline, CDR1 is MNHNY and CDR2 SVGAGI (reference sequence). The CDR3 loop spans 14 amino acids. CDR3 nucleotides: TGTGCCAGCAGGGACCCGAAGGGGGGCGAAAAACTGTTTTTT. Its translation is CASRDPKGGEKLFF.

This clonotype was counted ten times or more. The rearrangement links TRBV12-5 to TRBJ2-2; D call uncertain. V gave up 1 base and J gave up 2 bases, with 8 bases separating them. The CDR3 extends over 15 amino acids. Germline CDR1 and CDR2: LGHNT and FRNRAP. The CDR3 DNA follows: TGTGCTAGTGGTTTGGGCCAGGTAAACACCGGGGAGCTGTTTTTT. As protein: CASGLGQVNTGELFF.

Only one count was recorded for this clonotype. The chain joins TRBV19 to TRBJ2-5; 12 bases agree with TRBD1. This CDR3 region has 16 residues. V was pared by 6 bases and J by 5 bases, with 10 bases of the junction left unmatched. Germline V gives CDR1 LNHDA, CDR2 SQIVND (reference sequence). The DNA of the CDR3 is TGTGCCAGTAGCATCGGGACAGGGGGCATCGGGGAGACCCAGTACTTC. Protein sequence: CASSIGTGGIGETQYF. Filled out from reference TRBV19 and TRBJ2-5, the complete variable domain reads DGGITQSPKYLFRKEGQNVTLSCEQNLNHDAMYWYRQDPGQGLRLIYYSQIVNDFQKGDIAEGYSVSREKKESFPLTVTSAQKNPTAFYLCASSIGTGGIGETQYFGPGTRLLVL.

The chain has TRBV20-1 and TRBJ1-2; a weak D match, TRBD1 (6 bases). Germline CDR1 reads DFQATT; CDR2 reads SNEGSKA (reference sequence). The CDR3 length is 14 residues. V lost 1 base, J lost 2 bases, and 11 bases lay in between. The CDR3 DNA reads TGCAGTGCTAGAGGGGGGACAACAAACTATGGCTACACCTTC. Amino acid sequence: CSARGGTTNYGYTF.

The chain joins TRBV19 to TRBJ1-2; 10 bases map to TRBD1. The CDR3 is 14 amino acids. CDR1 and CDR2 from the germline V gene are LNHDA and SQIVND (reference sequence). V was pared by 6 bases and J by 4 bases, with 5 bases of the junction left unmatched. This CDR3 reads CASSQDRGVYGYTF. The CDR3 DNA reads as TGTGCCAGTAGCCAGGACAGGGGGGTCTATGGCTACACCTTC.

The genes are TRBV7-8 and TRBJ1-2; possibly TRBD1 for D (6 bases). The germline V gene encodes CDR1 SGHVS and CDR2 FQNEAQ. The CDR3 length is 17 residues. The V end was cut by 7 bases, the J end by 3 bases, with 24 bases between. CDR3 protein: CASNTLLGSKGDYGYTF. In DNA form, the CDR3 reads TGTGCCAGCAACACCCTGCTCGGCAGCAAGGGGGACTATGGCTACACCTTC.

V and J are TRBV3-1 and TRBJ1-2; D call uncertain. The length of the CDR3 is 15 residues. V lost 1 base and J lost 6, with 15 bases in between. CDR1 and CDR2 from the germline V gene are LGHDT and YNNKEL (reference sequence). The CDR3 coding sequence is TGTGCCAGCAGCCAAGTAGGACGGATTCAAGATGGCTACACCTTC. It codes for CASSQVGRIQDGYTF.

Note on this clonotype: At one end the junction does not follow the germline gene, possibly because of a read error. The chain has TRBV4-2 and TRBJ2-2; tentative D call: TRBD2 (6 bases). CDR1 is LGHNA and CDR2 is YNFKEQ in the germline V gene. This CDR3 has 15 residues. The CDR3 reads CASSQSGSGAEELFF. CDR3 bases: TGTGCCAGCAGCCAATCGGGTAGCGGTGCCGAGGAGCTATTTTTT.

The table lists this clonotype with many counts. The chain combines TRBV5-1 with TRBJ2-2, with D possibly TRBD1 on 5 matching bases. Trimming left V 0 bases short and J 5 bases short, with 14 bases between. Germline V CDR1 and CDR2: SGHRS, YFSETQ. CDR3 length: 16 residues. CDR3 in DNA: TGCGCCAGCAGCTTGGACAGGTCGGGTCGAACCGGGGAGCTGTTTTTT. Protein: CASSLDRSGRTGELFF. Using reference TRBV5-1 and TRBJ2-2 for the parts outside the CDR3, the full variable domain is KAGVTQTPRYLIKTRGQQVTLSCSPISGHRSVSWYQQTPGQGLQFLFEYFSETQRNKGNFPGRFSGRQFSNSRSEMNVSTLELGDSALYLCASSLDRSGRTGELFFGEGSRLTVL.